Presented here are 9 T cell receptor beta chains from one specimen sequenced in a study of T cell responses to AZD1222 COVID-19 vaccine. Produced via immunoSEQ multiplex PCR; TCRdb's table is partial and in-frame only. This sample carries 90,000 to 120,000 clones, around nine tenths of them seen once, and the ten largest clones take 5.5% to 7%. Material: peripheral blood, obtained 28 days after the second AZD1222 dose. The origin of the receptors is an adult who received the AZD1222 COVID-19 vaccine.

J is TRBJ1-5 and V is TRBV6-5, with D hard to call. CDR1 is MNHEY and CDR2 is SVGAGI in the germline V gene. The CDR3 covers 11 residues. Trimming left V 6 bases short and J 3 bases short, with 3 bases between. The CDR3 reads CASSDNQPQHF. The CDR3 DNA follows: TGTGCCAGCAGCGACAATCAGCCCCAGCATTTT.

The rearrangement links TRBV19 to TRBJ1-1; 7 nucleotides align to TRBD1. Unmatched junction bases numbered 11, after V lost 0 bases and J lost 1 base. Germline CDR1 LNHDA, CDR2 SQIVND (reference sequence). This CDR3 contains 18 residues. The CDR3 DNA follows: TGTGCCAGTAGTATAGACCCAGGGGGAGTTGGCCGGAACACTGAAGCTTTCTTT. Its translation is CASSIDPGGVGRNTEAFF.

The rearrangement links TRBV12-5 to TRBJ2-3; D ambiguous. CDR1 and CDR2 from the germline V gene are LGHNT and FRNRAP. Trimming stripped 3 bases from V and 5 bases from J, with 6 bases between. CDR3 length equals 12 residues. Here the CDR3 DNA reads TGTGCTAGTGGTTTTTGGGAAGATACGCAGTATTTT. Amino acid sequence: CASGFWEDTQYF.

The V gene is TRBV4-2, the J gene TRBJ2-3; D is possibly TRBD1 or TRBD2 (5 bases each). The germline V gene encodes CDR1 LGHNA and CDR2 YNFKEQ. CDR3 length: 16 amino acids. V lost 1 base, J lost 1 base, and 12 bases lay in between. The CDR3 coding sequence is TGTGCCAGCAGCCAAGTGACGGGGCGGGGCACAGATACGCAGTATTTT. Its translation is CASSQVTGRGTDTQYF.

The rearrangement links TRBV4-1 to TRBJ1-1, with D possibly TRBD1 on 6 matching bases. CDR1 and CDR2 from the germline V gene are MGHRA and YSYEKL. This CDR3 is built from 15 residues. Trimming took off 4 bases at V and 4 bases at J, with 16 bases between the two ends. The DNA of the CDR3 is TGCGCCAGCAGCCTTGTCGGGAAGGGGGGCACTGAAGCTTTCTTT. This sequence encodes CASSLVGKGGTEAFF.

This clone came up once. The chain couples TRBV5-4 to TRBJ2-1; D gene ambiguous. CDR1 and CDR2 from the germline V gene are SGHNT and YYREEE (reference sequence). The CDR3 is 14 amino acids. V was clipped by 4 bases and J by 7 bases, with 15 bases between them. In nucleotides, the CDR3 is TGTGCCAGCAGCAAGATATCGGGCCGGAATGAGCAGTTCTTC. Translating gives CASSKISGRNEQFF.

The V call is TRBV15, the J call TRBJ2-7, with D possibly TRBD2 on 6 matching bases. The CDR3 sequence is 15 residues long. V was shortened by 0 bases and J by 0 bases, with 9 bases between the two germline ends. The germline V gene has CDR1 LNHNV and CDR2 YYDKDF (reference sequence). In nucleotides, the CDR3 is TGTGCCACCAGCAGAGAGGGGGGTAGCTCCTACGAGCAGTACTTC. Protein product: CATSREGGSSYEQYF.

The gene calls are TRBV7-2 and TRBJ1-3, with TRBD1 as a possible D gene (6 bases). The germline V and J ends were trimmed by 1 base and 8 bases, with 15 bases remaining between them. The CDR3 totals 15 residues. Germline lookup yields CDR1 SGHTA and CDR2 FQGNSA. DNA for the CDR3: TGTGCCAGCAGCTTAGTTACCGGGGGCGGACACACCATATATTTT. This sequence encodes CASSLVTGGGHTIYF.

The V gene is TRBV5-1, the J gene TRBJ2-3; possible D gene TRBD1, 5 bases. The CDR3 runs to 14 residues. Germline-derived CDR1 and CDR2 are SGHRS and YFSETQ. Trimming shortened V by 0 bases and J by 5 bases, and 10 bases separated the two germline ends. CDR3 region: CASSLVKGEDTQYF. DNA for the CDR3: TGCGCCAGCAGCTTGGTGAAAGGGGAAGATACGCAGTATTTT.